The 26 T cell receptor beta chains below all came from one sample that was sequenced in a study of lymphopenia after photon versus proton radiotherapy (dated by TCRdb to about 2019). The library relied on the immunoSEQ multiplex PCR assay. TCRdb re-hosts the immuneACCESS table, in-frame sequences only. Its copies lack some clones; in the studies checked, an unresolved V gene accounts for under half of them, and the cause for the rest is not known. For this sample there are 30,000 to 35,000 clones; 85% to 90% appear just once. Of the sample, 6.5% to 8.5% is held by the ten largest clones. The sequencing here drew on peripheral blood, taken from a patient treated with proton-based radiotherapy. These receptors came from a woman between 70 and 85 years old with pancreatic cancer. Some clones in this sample may be carry-over from other donors' samples.

This rearrangement joins TRBV7-2 to TRBJ2-2; no clear D gene. Germline values: CDR1 SGHTA, CDR2 FQGNSA. The V gene lost 2 bases and the J gene lost 1 base, with 2 bases spanning the gap. This CDR3 is built from 13 residues. Here the CDR3 DNA reads TGTGCCAGCAGCTTACGGAACACCGGGGAGCTGTTTTTT. Translating gives CASSLRNTGELFF.

This chain links TRBV5-1 with TRBJ2-2, with TRBD1 identical over 7 bases. The CDR3 consists of 15 residues. The germline gives CDR1 SGHRS, CDR2 YFSETQ. The V gene end was trimmed by 0 bases and the J gene end by 4 bases; junction bases not matched to a gene: 3. The chain's CDR3 is CASSLGGQLTGELFF. CDR3 bases: TGCGCCAGCAGCTTGGGGGGACAGCTCACCGGGGAGCTGTTTTTT.

This chain links TRBV4-3 with TRBJ2-1; no reliable D call. The V and J ends lost 0 bases and 7 bases respectively, with 10 bases between them. The CDR3 runs 14 residues. Germline-derived CDR1 and CDR2 are LGHNA and YSLEER. The CDR3 DNA reads as TGCGCCAGCAGCCAAGATCGATGGGTAAATGAGCAGTTCTTC. Encoded protein: CASSQDRWVNEQFF.

This chain uses TRBV5-1 with TRBJ2-1; 10 nucleotides line up with TRBD2. Unmatched junction bases numbered 2, after V lost 2 bases and J lost 0 bases. Germline V CDR1 and CDR2: SGHRS, YFSETQ. This CDR3 has 16 amino acids. The DNA of the CDR3 is TGCGCCAGCAGCTTAACTAGCGGGATCTCCTACAATGAGCAGTTCTTC. Translated: CASSLTSGISYNEQFF.

The chain joins TRBV4-1 to TRBJ2-7; D remains unclear. V was cut by 0 bases and J by 2 bases, with 11 bases left in between. This CDR3 comprises 15 residues. The germline CDR1 and CDR2 sequences are MGHRA and YSYEKL. CDR3 region: CASSQDPARPYEQYF. CDR3 DNA sequence: TGCGCCAGCAGCCAAGATCCGGCCAGGCCCTACGAGCAGTACTTC.

This clone came up once. CDR3 region: CASSLSGSYEQYF. Here the CDR3 DNA reads TGTGCCAGCTCACTTAGCGGGAGCTACGAGCAGTACTTC. The chain joins TRBV18 to TRBJ2-7; TRBD2 matches 9 bases. Per germline, CDR1 KGHSH and CDR2 LQKENI. Trimming removed 4 bases from V and 3 bases from J; junction bases left unmatched: 1. This CDR3 has 13 amino acids.

The V call is TRBV5-1, the J call TRBJ2-7, with TRBD1 as a possible D gene (6 bases). Trimming pared 0 bases from V and 7 bases from J, leaving 8 bases between. The CDR3 sequence is 12 residues long. Germline CDR1 is SGHRS and CDR2 is YFSETQ. This chain's CDR3 is CASSLGQEEQYF. In DNA, the CDR3 is TGCGCCAGCAGCTTGGGACAGGAAGAGCAGTACTTC.

V and J are TRBV28 and TRBJ2-7, with a tentative D call TRBD1 (5 bases). The germline V and J ends were trimmed by 6 bases and 0 bases, with 15 bases remaining between them. Germline loops: CDR1 MDHEN, CDR2 SYDVKM. This CDR3 has 15 amino acids. Here the CDR3 DNA reads TGTGCCAGCAGCATACAGGCGCTAAGCTCCTACGAGCAGTACTTC. Translated, it gives CASSIQALSSYEQYF. Full variable domain (outside the CDR3, taken from reference TRBV28 and TRBJ2-7): DVKVTQSSRYLVKRTGEKVFLECVQDMDHENMFWYRQDPGLGLRLIYFSYDVKMKEKGDIPEGYSVSREKKERFSLILESASTNQTSMYLCASSIQALSSYEQYFGPGTRLTVT.

About this clone: An end of the junction does not agree with germline; a read error may underlie this. The CDR3 DNA reads TGCGCCAGCAGCGAAGAGCGGGCCTACGAGCAGTACTTC. Translation: CASSEERAYEQYF. This sequence joins TRBV4-1 and TRBJ2-7; perhaps TRBD2 as D (6 bases). Germline CDR1 is MGHRA and CDR2 is YSYEKL. The CDR3 totals 13 residues.

The rearrangement joins TRBV2 to TRBJ1-4; perhaps TRBD1 as D (6 bases). CDR1 and CDR2 (germline): SNHLY, FYNNEI. This CDR3 is 15 amino acids long. The ends were cut back, 6 bases at V and 7 bases at J, with 18 bases in the middle. The CDR3, as DNA: TGTGCCAGCAGCCTACAGGGTTTATTGGGTGAAAAACTGTTTTTT. Protein sequence: CASSLQGLLGEKLFF.

The chain couples TRBV30 to TRBJ1-1; D remains ambiguous. Germline V gene data show CDR1 as GTSNPN and CDR2 as SVGIG (reference sequence). Trimming left V 6 bases short and J 0 bases short, with 5 bases between. The CDR3 spans 11 residues. CDR3 in amino acids: CACSLNTEAFF. In DNA form, the CDR3 reads TGTGCCTGTTCACTGAACACTGAAGCTTTCTTT.

This chain connects TRBV6-1 to TRBJ2-7; D may correspond to TRBD1 or TRBD2 (5 bases each). The CDR3 runs 14 residues. Germline values: CDR1 MNHNS, CDR2 SASEGT. Trimming pared 6 bases from V and 0 bases from J, leaving 12 bases between. CDR3 protein: CASSPGPNSYEQYF. The CDR3 nucleotides read TGTGCCAGCAGCCCGGGACCGAACTCCTACGAGCAGTACTTC.

The gene calls are TRBV6-4 and TRBJ1-1, with 8 bases fitting TRBD1. CDR1 and CDR2 (germline): MRHNA, SNTAGT. The CDR3 is 15 residues long. Trimming took 5 bases from V and 5 from J; bases not matched to a gene: 10. The CDR3 DNA reads as TGTGCCAGCAGTCCAAGGCGGACAGGGCAAACTGAAGCTTTCTTT. It yields the protein CASSPRRTGQTEAFF.

Note on this clone: Other DNA sequences from this sample encode an identical CDR3 as well. The chain combines TRBV19 with TRBJ2-7, with TRBD1 matching 8 bases. This CDR3 has 17 residues. Germline V gene data show CDR1 as LNHDA and CDR2 as SQIVND (reference sequence). Trimming cost V 5 bases and J 3 bases; bases outside gene matches: 15. DNA for the CDR3: TGTGCCAGTAGTTCATCCCTGGCTGGACAGGGTTACTACGAGCAGTACTTC. Protein: CASSSSLAGQGYYEQYF.

The chain uses TRBV5-5 and TRBJ2-1; D is ambiguous. The CDR3 loop spans 15 amino acids. V was trimmed by 4 bases and J by 8 bases, leaving 19 bases between them. CDR1 and CDR2 from the germline V gene are SGHKS and YYEKEE (reference sequence). CDR3 nucleotides: TGTGCCAGCAGCCTGAGGCCCCGTTCTGAGGATGAGCAGTTCTTC. It encodes CASSLRPRSEDEQFF. The entire variable domain, with the rest obtained from reference TRBV5-5 and TRBJ2-1, is as follows: DAGVTQSPTHLIKTRGQQVTLRCSPISGHKSVSWYQQVLGQGPQFIFQYYEKEERGRGNFPDRFSARQFPNYSSELNVNALLLGDSALYLCASSLRPRSEDEQFFGPGTRLTVL.

V usage is TRBV30 and J usage is TRBJ2-1, with TRBD2 matching 9 bases. CDR1 GTSNPN and CDR2 SVGIG come from the germline V gene (reference sequence). The CDR3 length is 19 residues. Trimming at V came to 0 bases and at J to 0 bases, leaving 12 bases not matched to a gene. CDR3 coding DNA: TGTGCCTGGAGTGTAATCCGGCTAGCGGGATCCTCCTCCTACAATGAGCAGTTCTTC. Residues: CAWSVIRLAGSSSYNEQFF.

The rearrangement uses TRBV19 and TRBJ2-3; D not resolved. The CDR3 runs to 13 residues. V was shortened by 4 bases and J by 0 bases, with 5 bases between the two germline ends. The germline CDR1 and CDR2 sequences are LNHDA and SQIVND (reference sequence). CDR3 sequence (DNA): TGTGCCAGTAGTAGGGCTAGCACAGATACGCAGTATTTT. Protein: CASSRASTDTQYF.

V and J are TRBV28 and TRBJ1-5; D perhaps matches TRBD1 (6 bases). Germline V gene sequence: CDR1 MDHEN, CDR2 SYDVKM. V shed 6 bases and J shed 7 bases, with 22 bases lying between them. The CDR3 contains 16 residues. In nucleotides, the CDR3 is TGTGCCAGCAGGAGGAGCGGAAACAGGGAAAGCCAGCCCCAGCATTTT. Its translation: CASRRSGNRESQPQHF.

The chain links TRBV19 to TRBJ2-1; maybe TRBD1 (5 bases). Germline loops: CDR1 LNHDA, CDR2 SQIVND (reference sequence). V lost 2 bases and J 0 bases, leaving 11 bases between the germline ends. The CDR3 has 16 amino acids. CDR3 DNA: TGTGCCAGTAGTATATCTTGGCAGGGCTCCTACAATGAGCAGTTCTTC. This translates into CASSISWQGSYNEQFF.

The rearrangement links TRBV5-4 to TRBJ2-6; TRBD1 might be the D (6 bases). The CDR3 is 15 residues long. Germline V gene sequence: CDR1 SGHNT, CDR2 YYREEE (reference sequence). Trimming removed 2 bases at V and 4 bases at J, with 10 bases between. The CDR3 coding sequence is TGTGCCAGCAGCTTTCAGGGGCCCGGGGCCAACGTCCTGACTTTC. Amino acid sequence: CASSFQGPGANVLTF.

J is TRBJ1-2 and V is TRBV7-9, with D unclear. Germline CDR1 SEHNR, CDR2 FQNEAQ (reference sequence). V was shortened by 11 bases and J by 8 bases, with 18 bases between the two germline ends. This CDR3 is built from 12 residues. The CDR3 bases are TGTGCCTGTGCAAGGGAAAGTAGGGGCTACACCTTC. Protein product: CACARESRGYTF.

This clone appeared a single time. This rearrangement joins TRBV14 to TRBJ1-1; 7 bases align to TRBD1. This CDR3 is built from 14 residues. Germline CDR1 is SGHDN and CDR2 is FVKESK. V trimming: 9 bases; J trimming: 3 bases; junction bases outside the gene matches: 10. As DNA, the CDR3 is TGTGCCAGTCAGAGAGGGGGCGCATACACTGAAGCTTTCTTT. Its translation is CASQRGGAYTEAFF.

This clone has just one count. This chain joins TRBV6-1 and TRBJ2-7; 11 bases match TRBD2. From germline, CDR1 is MNHNS and CDR2 SASEGT. Trimming cost V 4 bases and J 2 bases; bases outside gene matches: 4. CDR3 length: 15 residues. CDR3 coding DNA: TGTGCCAGCAGTGTACAGGGACTAGCGGCCTACGAGCAGTACTTC. Its translation: CASSVQGLAAYEQYF.

The CDR3 sequence: CSGRRETQYF. The CDR3 bases are TGCAGTGGGAGGCGGGAGACCCAGTACTTC. The rearrangement joins TRBV20-1 to TRBJ2-5, with a tentative D call TRBD2 (5 bases). Germline CDR1 and CDR2: DFQATT and SNEGSKA (reference sequence). The CDR3 covers 10 residues. V was shortened by 7 bases and J by 5 bases, with 8 bases between the two germline ends.

The CDR3 here is CASSQDIGLALGANEQFF. The CDR3 DNA is TGCGCCAGCAGCCAAGATATAGGCCTCGCTCTGGGGGCCAATGAGCAGTTCTTC. This chain joins TRBV4-3 and TRBJ2-1; tentatively, D is TRBD1 (6 bases). V was clipped by 0 bases and J by 6 bases, with 21 bases between them. The CDR3 is 18 amino acids. Germline V gene lookup returns CDR1 LGHNA and CDR2 YSLEER.

The chain is built from TRBV18 and TRBJ2-7, with D perhaps TRBD1 or TRBD2 (5 bases each). The CDR3 is 17 amino acids. Germline CDR1 reads KGHSH; CDR2 reads LQKENI. Deletions cut 3 bases from V and 2 bases from J, with 20 bases between. This CDR3 is CASSPGPTVRGPYEQYF. In nucleotides, the CDR3 is TGTGCCAGCTCACCGGGCCCGACGGTCCGGGGCCCCTACGAGCAGTACTTC.